This TCR beta chain was found in a study of CD8 T cells in ankylosing spondylitis. Germline V gene sequence: CDR1 DFQATT, CDR2 SNEGSKA (reference sequence). With 4 bases removed from V and 6 bases from J, the gap between germline ends came to 12 bases. The CDR3 contains 12 residues. This clonotype was seen more than once but under ten times. The antigen remains undetermined. Generation of TCR beta libraries employed quantitative 5'-RACE incorporating molecular barcodes. TCRdb processed the 5' RACE reads anew with MiXCR; each CDR3 protein has one entry. The data show about 700,000 distinct CDR3 sequences, around 17% seen once. Study findings and constraints: Disease-linked clones proved CD8+ and comparatively uncommon in peripheral blood. Within ankylosing spondylitis blood, a TCR beta motif made up of under 10 highly homologous variants appeared to be characteristic. Earlier literature documents some of the motif variants in reactive arthritis synovial fluid and blood. The authors reported significant enrichment of disease-linked clones in matched ankylosing spondylitis synovial fluid.

The TCR comes from a male donor with ankylosing spondylitis. The sequencing input was blood, either unsorted or a sorted T cell fraction (not recorded which). The V call is TRBV20-1, the J call TRBJ1-2; no reliable D call. CDR3 DNA sequence: TGCAGTGCTACGGAGGTCGAGCATGGCTACACCTTC. Its protein product is CSATEVEHGYTF.